A single sample gave rise to the 20 T cell receptor beta chains below, sequenced in a study of T cell repertoires in cytomegalovirus infection. These TCRs are of unknown antigen specificity. TCRdb redid the calling of the reads with MiXCR, one entry per CDR3 protein. The sample has 600,000 to 700,000 distinct CDR3 sequences, around 35% seen once. This sample comprised cultured PBMCs, obtained from culture after CMV antigen stimulation. All receptors come from a human donor in good health (CMV status not recorded). Some clones in this sample may be carry-over from other donors' samples.

There are a few counts of this clonotype. V and J are TRBV11-2 and TRBJ2-7; D is ambiguous. V lost 4 bases, J lost 7 bases, and 11 bases lay in between. CDR1 is SGHAT and CDR2 is FQNNGV in the germline V gene. There are 12 residues in the CDR3. CDR3 coding DNA: TGTGCCAGCAGCTCCCGCCGCGCGGAGCAGTACTTC. Its protein is CASSSRRAEQYF.

The chain employs TRBV20-1 and TRBJ2-1, with 8 bases aligning to TRBD1. Germline CDR1 is DFQATT and CDR2 is SNEGSKA (reference sequence). This CDR3 is 13 amino acids long. The V gene end was trimmed by 6 bases and the J gene end by 6 bases; junction bases not matched to a gene: 7. CDR3 in amino acids: CSAGTGAPNEQFF. DNA for the CDR3: TGCAGTGCCGGGACAGGCGCCCCCAATGAGCAGTTCTTC.

This clonotype was counted only a few times. The chain links TRBV5-1 to TRBJ2-2; a possible D gene is TRBD1 (6 bases). V was pared by 3 bases and J by 6 bases, with 15 bases between. The germline V gene has CDR1 SGHRS and CDR2 YFSETQ. The CDR3 has 15 residues. The DNA of the CDR3 is TGCGCCAGCAGCTCCTCCAACCCAGGGGCCGGGGAGCTGTTTTTT. It specifies CASSSSNPGAGELFF.

This chain uses TRBV14 with TRBJ2-1; D is unresolved. The germline V and J ends were trimmed by 0 bases and 4 bases, with 7 bases remaining between them. This CDR3 is built from 14 residues. CDR1 SGHDN and CDR2 FVKESK come from the germline V gene. CDR3 DNA: TGTGCCAGCAGCCAAGATACGTGGTACAATGAGCAGTTCTTC. Protein: CASSQDTWYNEQFF. Combining the CDR3 with reference TRBV14 and TRBJ2-1 gives the whole variable domain EAGVTQFPSHSVIEKGQTVTLRCDPISGHDNLYWYRRVMGKEIKFLLHFVKESKQDESGMPNNRFLAERTGGTYSTLKVQPAELEDSGVYFCASSQDTWYNEQFFGPGTRLTVL.

The chain is built from TRBV20-1 and TRBJ2-7, with 7 positions matching TRBD2. Germline CDR1 reads DFQATT; CDR2 reads SNEGSKA (reference sequence). This CDR3 is 14 amino acids long. Germline trimming cut 1 base from V and 1 base from J; bases unmatched to any gene: 4. This CDR3 is CSARVLADSYEQYF. The CDR3 nucleotides read TGCAGTGCTAGAGTCCTAGCGGATTCCTACGAGCAGTACTTC.

This clonotype was seen a handful of times. This chain links TRBV20-1 with TRBJ2-2; possible D gene TRBD2, 5 bases. Germline V CDR1 and CDR2: DFQATT, SNEGSKA (reference sequence). V lost 2 bases to trimming and J lost 5 bases, with 6 bases between them. The CDR3 extends over 12 amino acids. The CDR3 loop is CSARRGTGELFF. The CDR3 nucleotides are TGCAGTGCTAGACGGGGAACCGGGGAGCTGTTTTTT.

This clonotype was counted only a few times. V is TRBV28 and J is TRBJ2-2; 7 positions match TRBD1. The CDR3 has 15 amino acids. Per the germline V gene, CDR1 is MDHEN and CDR2 is SYDVKM. J was trimmed by 0 bases and V by 4 bases; bases with no gene match: 2. The CDR3 reads CASSSGQANTGELFF. The CDR3 DNA is TGTGCCAGCAGTTCAGGACAGGCGAACACCGGGGAGCTGTTTTTT.

This clonotype has a count of ten or more. This chain joins TRBV7-2 and TRBJ1-5; D gene ambiguous. The germline V gene encodes CDR1 SGHTA and CDR2 FQGNSA. V lost 2 bases and J 4 bases, leaving 15 bases between the germline ends. The CDR3 length is 16 residues. The CDR3 DNA reads TGTGCCAGCAGCTTAACTTTGGAGGGATGGAATCAGCCCCAGCATTTT. This encodes CASSLTLEGWNQPQHF.

There are a few counts of this clonotype. V usage is TRBV7-2 and J usage is TRBJ2-4; no definite D call. Trimming removed 1 base from V and 16 bases from J, with 14 bases in between. The CDR3 totals 12 residues. Looked up from germline, CDR1 is SGHTA and CDR2 is FQGNSA. The CDR3 loop reads CASSLGSPIRYF. In nucleotides, the CDR3 is TGTGCCAGCAGCTTAGGTTCGCCGATTCGATACTTC.

The genes are TRBV4-3 and TRBJ1-4; D is ambiguous. Germline values: CDR1 LGHNA, CDR2 YSLEER. This CDR3 is built from 14 residues. V shed 3 bases and J shed 6 bases, with 11 bases lying between them. The CDR3 loop reads CASSHPGTDEKLFF. CDR3 nucleotide sequence: TGCGCCAGCAGCCACCCCGGAACCGATGAAAAACTGTTTTTT.

The genes are TRBV2 and TRBJ2-1; D is undetermined. V was cut by 7 bases and J by 6 bases, with 13 bases left in between. CDR1 is SNHLY and CDR2 is FYNNEI in the germline V gene. The CDR3 sequence is 13 residues long. This chain's CDR3 is CASMRPGGNEQFF. The CDR3 DNA follows: TGTGCCAGCATGAGGCCAGGCGGCAATGAGCAGTTCTTC.

The sample holds many counts of this clonotype. The chain recombines TRBV7-8 with TRBJ2-3, with a weak D call TRBD1 (5 bases). Between the trimmed V and J ends, which lost 1 base and 2 bases, there was a span of 19 bases. From germline, CDR1 is SGHVS and CDR2 FQNEAQ. There are 18 residues in the CDR3. The CDR3 loop is CASSLEGVGQILTDTQYF. CDR3 bases: TGTGCCAGCAGCTTAGAAGGGGTGGGGCAGATCCTCACAGATACGCAGTATTTT.

This clonotype was recorded a few times. CDR3 in DNA: TGTGCCATCAGTGAGGGACAGCTCTCTGGAAACACCATATATTTT. Translated: CAISEGQLSGNTIYF. The chain employs TRBV10-3 and TRBJ1-3; a weak D match, TRBD1 (6 bases). V was trimmed by 2 bases and J by 0 bases, leaving 8 bases between them. This CDR3 comprises 15 residues. Germline CDR1 reads ENHRY; CDR2 reads SYGVKD.

This clonotype appeared a few times. The rearrangement uses TRBV7-9 and TRBJ2-1; D is possibly TRBD2 (6 bases). Germline CDR1 reads SEHNR; CDR2 reads FQNEAQ (reference sequence). CDR3 length: 14 residues. V gave up 4 bases and J gave up 6 bases, with 13 bases separating them. Here the CDR3 reads CASSSLGGVNEQFF. The CDR3 bases are TGTGCCAGCAGCTCCCTGGGCGGGGTCAATGAGCAGTTCTTC.

The gene calls are TRBV7-2 and TRBJ2-1, with D hard to call. The CDR3 is 16 amino acids. The germline gives CDR1 SGHTA, CDR2 FQGNSA. The ends were cut back, 3 bases at V and 4 bases at J, with 16 bases in the middle. The chain's CDR3 is CASSFDRSPTYNEQFF. The CDR3 DNA reads as TGTGCCAGCAGCTTCGATCGGTCTCCGACATACAATGAGCAGTTCTTC.

In its sample, this clonotype was seen a few times. The V and J genes are TRBV27 and TRBJ2-5; D perhaps matches TRBD1 (7 bases). The V gene's germline CDR1 is MNHEY and CDR2 SMNVEV (reference sequence). The CDR3 covers 15 residues. V lost 6 bases to trimming and J lost 5 bases, with 19 bases between them. In DNA, the CDR3 is TGTGCCAGCAGCCTCAGGGCAGGGGGACTTGAGACCCAGTACTTC. Translation: CASSLRAGGLETQYF.

This clonotype was picked up a small number of times. This rearrangement joins TRBV7-8 to TRBJ2-3; TRBD2 matches at 13 bases. Trimming took 6 bases from V and 2 from J; bases not matched to a gene: 2. The CDR3 has 15 amino acids. Germline assignment: CDR1 SGHVS and CDR2 FQNEAQ. CDR3 residues: CASRGTSGTTDTQYF. The DNA for the CDR3 is TGTGCCAGCAGGGGGACTAGCGGGACCACAGATACGCAGTATTTT.

The chain couples TRBV28 to TRBJ2-3; 7 positions match TRBD2. Looked up from germline, CDR1 is MDHEN and CDR2 is SYDVKM. This CDR3 has 13 residues. CDR3 sequence: CGTRGGGTDTQYF. In DNA form, the CDR3 reads TGTGGCACGCGCGGGGGTGGCACAGATACGCAGTATTTT.

The V gene is TRBV7-2, the J gene TRBJ2-1; 9 positions agree with TRBD2. This CDR3 comprises 15 residues. The V gene's germline CDR1 is SGHTA and CDR2 FQGNSA. Trimming cost V 6 bases and J 3 bases; bases outside gene matches: 6. This CDR3 reads CASRERGAYYNEQFF. CDR3 DNA: TGTGCCAGCAGGGAGCGGGGGGCTTACTACAATGAGCAGTTCTTC.

The V call is TRBV5-1, the J call TRBJ1-1; the D gene is possibly TRBD1 (5 bases). The V gene's germline CDR1 is SGHRS and CDR2 YFSETQ. V shed 7 bases and J shed 4 bases, with 20 bases lying between them. CDR3 length: 15 residues. The CDR3 coding sequence is TGCGCCAGCCACTACAACCAGGGAGGAGGCACTGAAGCTTTCTTT. Protein sequence: CASHYNQGGGTEAFF. Filled out from reference TRBV5-1 and TRBJ1-1, the complete variable domain reads KAGVTQTPRYLIKTRGQQVTLSCSPISGHRSVSWYQQTPGQGLQFLFEYFSETQRNKGNFPGRFSGRQFSNSRSEMNVSTLELGDSALYLCASHYNQGGGTEAFFGQGTRLTVV.